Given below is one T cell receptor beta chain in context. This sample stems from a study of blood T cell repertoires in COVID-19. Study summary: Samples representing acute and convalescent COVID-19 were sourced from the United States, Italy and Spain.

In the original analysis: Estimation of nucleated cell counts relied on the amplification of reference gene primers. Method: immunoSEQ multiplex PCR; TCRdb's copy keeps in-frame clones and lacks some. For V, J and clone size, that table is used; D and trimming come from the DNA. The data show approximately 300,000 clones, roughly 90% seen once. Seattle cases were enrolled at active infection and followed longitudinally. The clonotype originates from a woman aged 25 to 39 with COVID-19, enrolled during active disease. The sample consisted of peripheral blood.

The CDR3 spells CAWSVTWDRRTEAFF. The DNA of the CDR3 is TGTGCCTGGAGTGTCACGTGGGACAGACGGACTGAAGCTTTCTTT. The chain employs TRBV30 and TRBJ1-1; 7 nucleotides match TRBD1. With 0 bases clipped from V and 5 bases from J, the junction kept 9 bases outside the gene matches. Germline V lookup: CDR1 GTSNPN, CDR2 SVGIG (reference sequence). This CDR3 has 15 residues.